Sequencing of this T cell receptor beta chain was carried out in a study of blood T cells in healthy people across ages. General study findings and limits: TCR beta diversity tracked closely with naive T cell percentage. PBMCs went unsorted, and a conclusive naive versus antigen-experienced comparison was therefore prevented.

With a J-beta primer mix and a sample-barcoded 5' primer, a second PCR ran 7 to 11 cycles. Every cDNA molecule bore a tag from a template-switch adaptor containing 12 random nucleotides. Using its own MiXCR run on the 5' RACE reads, TCRdb lists one record per CDR3 protein. The sample contains 630,000 or so distinct CDR3 sequences, about 30% of which appear only once. Only a few counts were recorded for this clonotype. Its antigen remains unidentified. CDR1 GTSNPN and CDR2 SVGIG come from the germline V gene (reference sequence). Trimming took 0 bases from V and 4 from J, leaving 12 bases between them. This CDR3 is 14 amino acids long.

V gene TRBV30 combines with J gene TRBJ1-2, with D unresolved. The sample taken for sequencing was blood. This TCR was recovered from a woman older than 75 in good health. The CDR3 is CAWSVGLGPYGYTF. The CDR3 region has the DNA TGTGCCTGGAGTGTCGGATTAGGTCCCTATGGCTACACCTTC.